This is a list of T cell receptor beta chains from one sample in a study of cytomegalovirus exposure and HLA in healthy donors. Measured with immunoSEQ multiplex PCR; TCRdb has only the in-frame clones, and not every one. The sample has about 130,000 clones, 80% seen once. Sequenced: PBMCs. The source is a man under 40 in good health and CMV-seronegative. Both conserved end residues are part of each CDR3. The D gene is left open where the match is weak. Size is omitted from some rows. Given values are once, few, many or a class for expanded clones.

clone_size	j_call	v_call	d_call	cdr3_nt	cdr3_aa
NA	TRBJ2-1	TRBV7-3	NA	TGTGCCAGCAGCTTTCGAGGGATTCCCTACAATGAGCAGTTCTTC	CASSFRGIPYNEQFF
NA	TRBJ2-5	TRBV6-6	TRBD1	TGTGCCACTACACAGGGACAGCAAGAGACCCAGTACTTC	CATTQGQQETQYF
NA	TRBJ1-5	TRBV2	TRBD1	TGTGCCAGCAGTGCACAGGGGGAAAATCAGCCCCAGCATTTT	CASSAQGENQPQHF
few	TRBJ2-7	TRBV10-3	NA	TGTGCCATCAGTGAGTACGGCGGGGAGCAGTACTTC	CAISEYGGEQYF
few	TRBJ1-6	TRBV4-1	TRBD1	TGCGCCAGCAGCCAAAACCTATTCTCCGGGACAGGGGGCTCACCCCTCCACTTT	CASSQNLFSGTGGSPLHF
NA	TRBJ1-1	TRBV6-5	NA	TGTGCCAGCAGTTACGAGAGGGGGAGTCCGAACACTGAAGCTTTCTTT	CASSYERGSPNTEAFF
NA	TRBJ1-3	TRBV6-5	TRBD1	TGTGCCAGCAGTCAACAGGGGTACTCTGGAAACACCATATATTTT	CASSQQGYSGNTIYF
NA	TRBJ1-5	TRBV19	NA	TGTGCCAGTAGCGTAGACAGTCGCCAGCCCCAGCATTTT	CASSVDSRQPQHF
NA	TRBJ2-2	TRBV4-3	NA	TGCGCCAGCAGCCAAGATTCGGGGGTCCACACCGGGGAGCTGTTTTTT	CASSQDSGVHTGELFF
NA	TRBJ2-1	TRBV5-1	TRBD2	TGCGCCAGCAGTCGGGCTATCTTAGCGGGGGGTAGGGACAATGAGCAGTTCTTC	CASSRAILAGGRDNEQFF
once	TRBJ1-1	TRBV28	TRBD1	TGTGCCAGCAGCCTAGGGACAGATTTGAACACTGAAGCTTTCTTT	CASSLGTDLNTEAFF
NA	TRBJ1-5	TRBV19	NA	TGTGCCAGTAGTATTACCGGGGGAAGTAATCAGCCCCAGCATTTT	CASSITGGSNQPQHF
NA	TRBJ2-7	TRBV5-1	NA	TGCGCCAGCAGCTTGGCTCCCGGGGTTGGGTACGAGCAGTACTTC	CASSLAPGVGYEQYF
NA	TRBJ2-1	TRBV10-3	TRBD1	TGTGCCATCAGTGACGATAACAGGGGCTCCTACAATGAGCAGTTCTTC	CAISDDNRGSYNEQFF
few	TRBJ1-1	TRBV7-7	NA	TGTGCTAGCAGCCCTGGGCCGGGGTGGGTAGCTTTCTTT	CASSPGPGWVAFF
NA	TRBJ2-3	TRBV2	NA	TGTGCCAGCAGTGACCAGAGGGGGGATACGCAGTATTTT	CASSDQRGDTQYF
NA	TRBJ2-5	TRBV5-6	NA	TGTGCCAGCACCCTACTGCGGAGGGAGACCCAGTACTTC	CASTLLRRETQYF
NA	TRBJ1-2	TRBV7-2	NA	TGTGCCAGCAGCTTGAATGGCGGCTACACCTTC	CASSLNGGYTF
NA	TRBJ2-5	TRBV7-3	TRBD2	TGTGCCAGCAGCCCTTACGTCGGGGGGGAGACCCAGTACTTC	CASSPYVGGETQYF
NA	TRBJ2-5	TRBV5-6	TRBD2	TGTGCCAGCAGCTCACGGACTAGCGGGAGTAAAGAGACCCAGTACTTC	CASSSRTSGSKETQYF
NA	TRBJ1-1	TRBV2	TRBD1	TGTGCCAGCGGGGGGACAGCAGCTTTCTTT	CASGGTAAFF
NA	TRBJ2-7	TRBV10-2	TRBD1	TGCGCCGGGGGGACAGGGTCCTACGAGCAGTACTTC	CAGGTGSYEQYF
NA	TRBJ1-5	TRBV28	NA	TGTGCCAGCAGCTTACAGTACAATAGCAATCAGCCCCAGCATTTT	CASSLQYNSNQPQHF
NA	TRBJ2-5	TRBV5-1	NA	TGCGCCAGCAGCTCTCAGGGGTTAGAGACCCAGTACTTC	CASSSQGLETQYF
few	TRBJ1-2	TRBV5-1	NA	TGCGCCAGCAGCTCGACACAACACTATGGCTACACCTTC	CASSSTQHYGYTF
NA	TRBJ2-1	TRBV27	NA	TGTGCCAGCAGTCCCCAGGGCACGGATGAGCAGTTCTTC	CASSPQGTDEQFF
NA	TRBJ2-1	TRBV2	NA	TGTGCCAGCAGCCGGGACTCCTACAATGAGCAGTTCTTC	CASSRDSYNEQFF
NA	TRBJ2-1	TRBV10-3	TRBD2	TGTGCCATCAGTGACGGGAGTAGCGGGGGGGCCTTGGGGTATGAGCAGTTCTTC	CAISDGSSGGALGYEQFF
NA	TRBJ2-7	TRBV2	TRBD1	TGTGCCAGCAAAATGGGGACAGGGCAGGGCTACGAGCAGTACTTC	CASKMGTGQGYEQYF
NA	TRBJ2-2	TRBV10-3	NA	TGTGCCATCAGCCCAAGCTTGGGGGAGCTGTTTTTT	CAISPSLGELFF
NA	TRBJ1-1	TRBV7-2	NA	TGTGCCAGCAGCTTAGGCAGGGCTTTGGGCACTGAAGCTTTCTTT	CASSLGRALGTEAFF
NA	TRBJ2-1	TRBV5-1	NA	TGCGCCAGCAGCGGGTCTAGCTCCTACAATGAGCAGTTCTTC	CASSGSSSYNEQFF
NA	TRBJ2-1	TRBV9	TRBD2	TGTGCCAGCAGTACGACTAGCGGGAGGAGGAATGAGCAGTTCTTC	CASSTTSGRRNEQFF
NA	TRBJ2-5	TRBV5-4	TRBD2	TGTGCCAGCAGCCGTCCGGGAGGGCCCCTAGGGGAGACCCAGTACTTC	CASSRPGGPLGETQYF
NA	TRBJ1-2	TRBV10-3	NA	TGTGCCATCAGTGGAATACAGGGCCATGGCTACACCTTC	CAISGIQGHGYTF
NA	TRBJ1-2	TRBV4-3	NA	TGCGCCAGCAGCCAAGATCAGGGGATCTATGGCTACACCTTC	CASSQDQGIYGYTF
NA	TRBJ1-4	TRBV25-1	NA	TGTGCCAGCAGTGATCATCAGGGTAGTGATAATGAAAAACTGTTTTTT	CASSDHQGSDNEKLFF
NA	TRBJ2-1	TRBV2	NA	TGTGCCAGCAGTGCTAGATTCGGCAATGAGCAGTTCTTC	CASSARFGNEQFF
once	TRBJ2-3	TRBV4-1	NA	TGCGCCAGCAGCCAAGAAGGCTGGGTCCAGGGGAGCACAGATACGCAGTATTTT	CASSQEGWVQGSTDTQYF
NA	TRBJ2-5	TRBV2	NA	TGTGCCAGCAGTGAAACGGGAGAGTTGCGGGAGACCCAGTACTTC	CASSETGELRETQYF
NA	TRBJ1-6	TRBV20-1	NA	TGCAGTGCACCACTAAACACCCTCCACTTT	CSAPLNTLHF
NA	TRBJ2-7	TRBV19	NA	TGTGCCAGTAGTATAGTCGTGACAGCAAGCGAGCAGTACTTC	CASSIVVTASEQYF
once	TRBJ2-7	TRBV7-2	TRBD2	TGTGCCAGCAGCAACAAGGGACTAGCGGGACTCGAGCAGTACTTC	CASSNKGLAGLEQYF
NA	TRBJ1-6	TRBV7-2	NA	TGTGCCAGCAGCTCGCGACAGGATTCACCCCTCCACTTT	CASSSRQDSPLHF
once	TRBJ1-3	TRBV6-6	NA	TGTGCCAGCAGTTTGGGAGGGTCGAACACCATATATTTT	CASSLGGSNTIYF
NA	TRBJ2-7	TRBV4-2	TRBD2	TGTGCCAGCAGCCCCTGGACTAGCGGGAGCTCCTACGAGCAGTACTTC	CASSPWTSGSSYEQYF
NA	TRBJ1-2	TRBV10-3	NA	TGTGCCATCAGTGCTAGACCAAACTATGGCTACACCTTC	CAISARPNYGYTF
NA	TRBJ1-2	TRBV28	NA	TGTGCCAGCAGTTTATCGAACTATGGCTACACCTTC	CASSLSNYGYTF
NA	TRBJ1-4	TRBV5-1	TRBD1	TGCGCCAGCAGCTTCGGGACAGGGGTTGAAAAACTGTTTTTT	CASSFGTGVEKLFF
few	TRBJ2-2	TRBV4-1	NA	TGCGCCAGCACTACCGGGGGAATGAACACCGGGGAGCTGTTTTTT	CASTTGGMNTGELFF
NA	TRBJ1-5	TRBV7-2	NA	TGTGCCAGCAGCTTATCAGGGTTCAATCAGCCCCAGCATTTT	CASSLSGFNQPQHF
NA	TRBJ1-1	TRBV7-9	NA	TGTGCCAGCAGCGGGCCGACCGTTAACACTGAAGCTTTCTTT	CASSGPTVNTEAFF
NA	TRBJ2-1	TRBV2	NA	TGTGCCAGCATACCTAGCCAGGGGATTAGGTCCTACAATGAGCAGTTCTTC	CASIPSQGIRSYNEQFF
few	TRBJ1-2	TRBV4-1	NA	TGCGCCAGCAGCCAAGTTGCGGTGCGGGCCTATGGCTACACCTTC	CASSQVAVRAYGYTF
NA	TRBJ1-6	TRBV19	NA	TGTGCCAGTAGTACGGAGGGAACAACACCCCTCCACTTT	CASSTEGTTPLHF
few	TRBJ1-2	TRBV2	NA	TGTGCCAGCAGTTTAGGGGGTGGTGGCTACACCTTC	CASSLGGGGYTF
NA	TRBJ2-1	TRBV7-8	NA	TGTGCCAGCAGCAAGGAACAGGCACTGGCCTACAATGAGCAGTTCTTC	CASSKEQALAYNEQFF
once	TRBJ2-1	TRBV2	TRBD1	TGTGCCAGTCGACAGGGAACCGCTAACAATGAGCAGTTCTTC	CASRQGTANNEQFF
NA	TRBJ2-2	TRBV27	TRBD1	TGTGCCAGCAGTTCACGGACAGGCAACACCGGGGAGCTGTTTTTT	CASSSRTGNTGELFF
NA	TRBJ1-4	TRBV7-8	NA	TGTGCCAGCAGCTTAAACGGTGATAATGAAAAACTGTTTTTT	CASSLNGDNEKLFF